The 28 T cell receptor beta chains in this list originate from one sample, sequenced in a study of T cell changes during pregnancy in multiple sclerosis. Method: immunoSEQ multiplex PCR; TCRdb's copy keeps in-frame clones and lacks some. The repertoire has some 44,000 clones, approximately 92% of them found once; the top ten carry around 0.64%. The starting material was CD4+ T cells from peripheral blood mononuclear cells, obtained before pregnancy. The origin of the receptors is a female donor with multiple sclerosis, enrolled in a pregnancy study.

The chain carries TRBV4-2 and TRBJ2-2; 7 bases are a match to TRBD2. The germline V gene encodes CDR1 LGHNA and CDR2 YNFKEQ. The V gene end was trimmed by 0 bases and the J gene end by 5 bases; junction bases not matched to a gene: 0. The CDR3 consists of 14 residues. The CDR3 spells CASSQEGGTGELFF. Here the CDR3 DNA reads TGTGCCAGCAGCCAAGAGGGGGGGACCGGGGAGCTGTTTTTT.

This chain joins TRBV30 and TRBJ1-5; D perhaps matches TRBD1 (5 bases). V shed 5 bases and J shed 0 bases, with 8 bases lying between them. Looked up from germline, CDR1 is GTSNPN and CDR2 is SVGIG (reference sequence). This CDR3 is built from 13 residues. CDR3 coding DNA: TGTGCCTGGGGGGCGGATAGCAATCAGCCCCAGCATTTT. Its translation: CAWGADSNQPQHF.

The chain recombines TRBV28 with TRBJ2-3; 7 bases match TRBD2. This CDR3 contains 14 residues. Unmatched junction bases numbered 4, after V lost 5 bases and J lost 2 bases. Germline V CDR1 and CDR2: MDHEN, SYDVKM. The chain's CDR3 is CASSKSGITDTQYF. DNA of the CDR3: TGTGCCAGCAGTAAAAGCGGGATCACAGATACGCAGTATTTT.

CDR3 region: CASSQDVRAGNTIYF. CDR3 DNA: TGCGCCAGCAGCCAAGATGTCAGGGCAGGAAACACCATATATTTT. The gene calls are TRBV4-3 and TRBJ1-3; a weak D match, TRBD1 (5 bases). Germline loops: CDR1 LGHNA, CDR2 YSLEER. V dropped 0 bases and J dropped 4 bases, with 10 bases sitting between them. CDR3 length: 15 residues.

V is TRBV4-2 and J is TRBJ2-1; TRBD2 agrees at 9 bases. This CDR3 region has 16 residues. V dropped 0 bases and J dropped 5; count of bases not matched to a gene: 5. The germline gives CDR1 LGHNA, CDR2 YNFKEQ. DNA for the CDR3: TGTGCCAGCAGCCAAGAGGGGACTAGCTCGAACAATGAGCAGTTCTTC. It yields the protein CASSQEGTSSNNEQFF.

V and J are TRBV29-1 and TRBJ1-1; no definite D call. Germline CDR1 SQVTM, CDR2 ANQGSEA. V lost 4 bases and J 4 bases, leaving 16 bases between the germline ends. The CDR3 runs to 14 residues. The CDR3 sequence: CSVGSYPGGTEAFF. In DNA form, the CDR3 reads TGCAGCGTTGGGTCTTATCCGGGAGGCACTGAAGCTTTCTTT.

There are a few counts of this clone. The genes are TRBV18 and TRBJ1-3; the D gene is possibly TRBD1 (6 bases). The CDR3 has 16 residues. The germline V gene encodes CDR1 KGHSH and CDR2 LQKENI. The ends were cut back, 0 bases at V and 4 bases at J, with 13 bases in the middle. CDR3 nucleotide sequence: TGTGCCAGCTCACCACCGGACAGACTAATAGGAAACACCATATATTTT. It translates to CASSPPDRLIGNTIYF. The full variable domain, its missing parts supplied by reference TRBV18 and TRBJ1-3, is NAGVMQNPRHLVRRRGQEARLRCSPMKGHSHVYWYRQLPEEGLKFMVYLQKENIIDESGMPKERFSAEFPKEGPSILRIQQVVRGDSAAYFCASSPPDRLIGNTIYFGEGSWLTVV.

This chain links TRBV11-2 with TRBJ2-6, with TRBD1 matching over 7 bases. Per germline, CDR1 SGHAT and CDR2 FQNNGV. J was trimmed by 2 bases and V by 2 bases; bases with no gene match: 0. CDR3 length: 15 residues. The chain's CDR3 is CASSLQGAGANVLTF. Here the CDR3 DNA reads TGTGCCAGCAGCTTACAGGGGGCTGGGGCCAACGTCCTGACTTTC.

The CDR3 nucleotides read TGTGCCAGCAGCTTCGCCGGGAGCACAGATGAGCAGTTCTTC. It is translated as CASSFAGSTDEQFF. This chain connects TRBV7-9 to TRBJ2-1; a possible D gene is TRBD2 (6 bases). The CDR3 runs to 14 residues. Trimming stripped 3 bases from V and 8 bases from J, with 14 bases between. CDR1 and CDR2 from the germline V gene are SEHNR and FQNEAQ (reference sequence).

V is TRBV12-5 and J is TRBJ1-5; D unresolved. CDR1 and CDR2 from the germline V gene are LGHNT and FRNRAP. The V end lost 3 bases, the J end lost 0 bases, and 15 bases lay between the germline ends. CDR3 length: 17 amino acids. This chain's CDR3 is CASGLFLADYSNQPQHF. In nucleotides, the CDR3 is TGTGCTAGTGGTTTATTTTTGGCAGACTATAGCAATCAGCCCCAGCATTTT.

This clone was recorded only once. The chain combines TRBV7-9 with TRBJ2-7; tentatively, D is TRBD2 (5 bases). V gave up 5 bases and J gave up 7 bases, with 21 bases separating them. In germline, CDR1 is SEHNR, CDR2 FQNEAQ (reference sequence). The CDR3 covers 15 residues. CDR3 DNA: TGTGCCAGCAGCCCGGCGGTGTCGACTATTTATGAGCAGTACTTC. This encodes CASSPAVSTIYEQYF. The full variable domain, in which reference TRBV7-9 and TRBJ2-7 provide the parts outside the CDR3, is DTGVSQNPRHKITKRGQNVTFRCDPISEHNRLYWYRQTLGQGPEFLTYFQNEAQLEKSRLLSDRFSAERPKGSFSTLEIQRTEQGDSAMYLCASSPAVSTIYEQYFGPGTRLTVT.

J is TRBJ1-5 and V is TRBV19, with no clear D. The CDR3 has 14 amino acids. V lost 5 bases and J lost 4, with 12 bases in between. Germline CDR1 reads LNHDA; CDR2 reads SQIVND (reference sequence). This chain's CDR3 is CASSFSRGNQPQHF. CDR3 bases: TGTGCCAGTAGTTTCTCCCGAGGGAATCAGCCCCAGCATTTT.

The chain is built from TRBV7-3 and TRBJ2-2; tentative D call: TRBD1 (6 bases). V lost 2 bases, J lost 1 base, and 11 bases lay in between. This CDR3 region has 16 residues. Germline V gene lookup returns CDR1 SGHTA and CDR2 FQGTGA. The CDR3 nucleotides read TGTGCCAGCAGCTTATGGGGGACACTGAACACCGGGGAGCTGTTTTTT. Its protein is CASSLWGTLNTGELFF.

V usage is TRBV2 and J usage is TRBJ1-1; D unclear. CDR1 SNHLY and CDR2 FYNNEI come from the germline V gene. Trimming left V 6 bases short and J 2 bases short, with 10 bases between. This CDR3 has 13 residues. The CDR3 sequence: CASSRRGNTEAFF. The CDR3 DNA reads TGTGCCAGCAGCCGCCGGGGTAACACTGAAGCTTTCTTT.

This clone was picked up one time. The chain couples TRBV19 to TRBJ1-5, with 11 bases identical to TRBD1. V shed 4 bases and J 3 bases; nucleotides not matched to a gene: 5. This CDR3 contains 16 residues. Germline values: CDR1 LNHDA, CDR2 SQIVND (reference sequence). The CDR3, as DNA: TGTGCCAGTAGTACCCTGGACAGGGGGCCCAATCAGCCCCAGCATTTT. This gives the protein CASSTLDRGPNQPQHF.

The table lists this clone with a count of one. The chain joins TRBV29-1 to TRBJ1-1; a possible D gene is TRBD1 (6 bases). The germline CDR1 and CDR2 sequences are SQVTM and ANQGSEA. V lost 4 bases and J 1 base, leaving 10 bases between the germline ends. The CDR3 runs to 13 residues. The CDR3 DNA is TGCAGCGTTGCGCCGACAGGGAACACTGAAGCTTTCTTT. Amino acid sequence: CSVAPTGNTEAFF.

The chain is built from TRBV5-1 and TRBJ2-2, with TRBD2 matching 16 bases. Germline CDR1 SGHRS, CDR2 YFSETQ. V dropped 3 bases and J dropped 7; count of bases not matched to a gene: 21. This CDR3 contains 22 residues. The CDR3 sequence is CASSWTLGQTGLAGGPDGELFF. The CDR3 nucleotides are TGCGCCAGCAGCTGGACCCTCGGACAGACGGGACTAGCGGGAGGGCCCGACGGGGAGCTGTTTTTT.

The CDR3 protein is CASSLTGQGFNGELFF. Written as DNA, the CDR3 is TGTGCCAGCAGCTTAACCGGACAGGGGTTTAACGGGGAGCTGTTTTTT. The rearrangement links TRBV7-3 to TRBJ2-2; 9 bases match TRBD1. The CDR3 extends over 16 amino acids. The germline CDR1 and CDR2 sequences are SGHTA and FQGTGA. Trimming removed 0 bases from V and 7 bases from J; junction bases left unmatched: 6. Combining the CDR3 with reference TRBV7-3 and TRBJ2-2 gives the whole variable domain GAGVSQTPSNKVTEKGKYVELRCDPISGHTALYWYRQSLGQGPEFLIYFQGTGAADDSGLPNDRFFAVRPEGSVSTLKIQRTERGDSAVYLCASSLTGQGFNGELFFGEGSRLTVL.

The CDR3 coding sequence is TGTGCCAGCCGACTGATGGGACTAGTGGCCTACGAGCAGTACTTC. Translating it yields CASRLMGLVAYEQYF. The V and J genes are TRBV28 and TRBJ2-7; TRBD2 aligns across 8 bases. V lost 8 bases, J lost 2 bases, and 11 bases stayed unmatched. In germline, CDR1 is MDHEN, CDR2 SYDVKM. This CDR3 is built from 15 residues.

CDR3 DNA sequence: TGTGCCTGGAGTCCCAAGGGGGGGAGAAGAGCTTTCTTT. It specifies CAWSPKGGRRAFF. The rearrangement joins TRBV30 to TRBJ1-1, with TRBD1 as a possible D gene (6 bases). With 2 bases removed from V and 10 bases from J, the gap between germline ends came to 17 bases. The CDR3 loop spans 13 amino acids. Per germline, CDR1 GTSNPN and CDR2 SVGIG (reference sequence).

The chain is built from TRBV6-5 and TRBJ1-1; D ambiguous. CDR1 is MNHEY, CDR2 SVGAGI, per germline. This CDR3 is 15 amino acids long. With 2 bases removed from V and 0 bases from J, the gap between germline ends came to 10 bases. The CDR3 nucleotides read TGTGCCAGCAGTTACGGGCAGTACATGAACACTGAAGCTTTCTTT. Its protein product is CASSYGQYMNTEAFF.

The rearrangement links TRBV9 to TRBJ2-7; D call uncertain. The CDR3 length is 14 residues. V lost 2 bases and J lost 5, with 14 bases in between. Germline loops: CDR1 SGDLS, CDR2 YYNGEE. The DNA of the CDR3 is TGTGCCAGCAGCGTCTCTGTTAGCAGCCACGAGCAGTACTTC. It is translated as CASSVSVSSHEQYF.

V is TRBV2 and J is TRBJ2-7, with 7 nucleotides matching TRBD1. CDR1 and CDR2 from the germline V gene are SNHLY and FYNNEI. The trim removed 6 bases at V and 4 bases at J, leaving 0 bases unmatched. This CDR3 has 11 amino acids. The CDR3, as DNA: TGTGCCAGCAGGGACAGGTACGAGCAGTACTTC. The encoded protein is CASRDRYEQYF.

This chain uses TRBV11-2 with TRBJ2-1; TRBD2 matches 7 bases. V lost 5 bases, J lost 5 bases, and 12 bases stayed unmatched. Germline CDR1 SGHAT, CDR2 FQNNGV. The CDR3 has 16 residues. The CDR3 is CASSPNLAARDNEQFF. CDR3 coding DNA: TGTGCCAGCAGCCCCAATCTAGCGGCAAGGGACAATGAGCAGTTCTTC.

This clone showed up just once. The chain employs TRBV10-1 and TRBJ2-1; 7 bases map to TRBD1. The junction had 9 bases not matched to a gene; V was cut back by 3 bases and J by 16 bases. This CDR3 comprises 12 residues. Germline CDR1 is WNHNN and CDR2 is SYGVQD (reference sequence). This CDR3 is CASSDTGQRQFF. The CDR3 DNA reads TGCGCCAGCAGTGATACGGGACAGAGACAATTCTTC.

This clone was counted a single time. This chain joins TRBV6-1 and TRBJ1-5, with TRBD1 as a possible D gene (5 bases). Germline-derived CDR1 and CDR2 are MNHNS and SASEGT. The CDR3 has 14 amino acids. V was cut by 7 bases and J by 9 bases, with 19 bases left in between. In DNA, the CDR3 is TGTGCCAGCATCGGTAGGCCAGGAACAGGGCCCCAGCATTTT. It codes for CASIGRPGTGPQHF.

The chain employs TRBV4-1 and TRBJ2-3; 9 bases match TRBD1. The CDR3 is 16 residues long. Trimming cost V 3 bases and J 2 bases; bases outside gene matches: 6. Looked up from germline, CDR1 is MGHRA and CDR2 is YSYEKL. The CDR3 DNA reads as TGCGCCAGCAGCCATTTGGACAGGGGCACCACAGATACGCAGTATTTT. Translation gives CASSHLDRGTTDTQYF.

CDR3 sequence reads: CASSLELAGSQETQYF. The CDR3 DNA sequence: TGTGCCAGCAGCTTAGAACTAGCGGGTAGCCAAGAGACCCAGTACTTC. This rearrangement joins TRBV11-2 to TRBJ2-5; 9 nucleotides agree with TRBD2. J was trimmed by 1 base and V by 0 bases; bases with no gene match: 3. Per germline, CDR1 SGHAT and CDR2 FQNNGV. This CDR3 comprises 16 residues.